One TCR beta chain is described in this entry. This clonotype was detected ten times or more. Its recognized antigen is unknown. Base qualities are not provided; no much larger clone lies one nucleotide away. Sample time point, as interpreted from the label and publication: newly diagnosed GD, antithyroid drugs for less than 3 months. For both TCR sequencing and RNA sequencing, RNA was extracted from PBMCs in TRIzol. The diagnosis of Graves' disease was made according to American Thyroid Association guidelines. Recruitment of patients was carried out at an endocrinology department in Xi'an, China. Each patient gave approximately 8.8 milliliters of peripheral blood, collected in an EDTA anticoagulant tube. Ficoll Paque Plus density gradient separation was used to isolate PBMCs, and no further T cell sorting was done. An Agilent 2100 Bioanalyzer and agarose gel were used to check RNA quality, and a NanoDrop 2000 was used to measure RNA concentration.

The data were taken from a study of regulatory T cells in long-lasting Graves disease (dated by TCRdb to about 2021). Turning to the overall study: Antithyroid drugs had been taken for less than 3 months by newly diagnosed Graves' disease patients. TCR sequencing covered some 13 persistent and 20 or so newly diagnosed Graves' disease patients, 33 samples in total. The study was conducted in China and was registered as a clinical trial. This study used TCR sequencing and RNA sequencing of peripheral blood to compare persistent Graves' disease patients against newly diagnosed Graves' disease patients. General study outcomes and caveats: Only the TCR beta chain was sequenced and analyzed. Peripheral blood alone was examined, since thyroid tissue, which constituted the primary lesion, could not be accessed. Persistent patients shared more public clonotypes among themselves (2,741) than newly diagnosed patients did (over 950). Lower TCR Shannon entropy and fewer highly expanded clones were observed in persistent Graves' disease patients than in newly diagnosed patients, which suggested clonal expansion. Persistent disease showed preferential use of TRBV28, TRBJ1-2 and TRBJ2-5, whereas newly diagnosed disease favored TRBV20-1 and TRBJ2-1. As a limitation, the authors acknowledged that the small sample size may reduce accuracy.

Library creation used multiplex PCR. These reads were obtained on an Illumina HiSeq 4000. TCR beta libraries were built with iRepertoire HTBI primers and Arm-PCR amplification of CDR3 regions. Gel purification was performed on PCR products prior to sequencing. Turning to the authors' computational methods: A total of 62 TRBV and 14 TRBJ segments were identified across samples and were used for gene usage analysis of CDR3 amino acid clonotypes. Filtered high-quality paired reads were merged into contigs using COPE and FqMerger. BLAST was used to align contigs to IMGT TRBV, TRBD and TRBJ reference genes, and CDR3 was defined according to IMGT. Highly expanded clones were defined as clonotypes with a frequency above 0.1%. Repertoire diversity was measured by Shannon entropy, and V-J evenness by the Gini coefficient. Public clonotypes were defined as clonotypes shared by more than one individual. TCRdb reanalyzed the raw reads on its own, using fastp at Q25 for trimming and MiXCR for clone calling, and kept in-frame beta chains. Identical CDR3 protein sequences are pooled into one entry, listed with their most common genes and DNA. The V and J calls reflect TCRdb's pipeline rather than the authors' work. The sample table lists 400,000 to 500,000 distinct CDR3 sequences, about a sixth of them with a count of one. Of the sample, around 10% is held by the ten largest clones.

CDR1 and CDR2, per the germline V gene, are MNHEY and SVGEGT. The CDR3 starts with the cysteine, ends with the phenylalanine, and has 15 residues. Just the 45-base CDR3 DNA is kept, in frame starting at base 1. V gives up 2 bases and J gives up 6 bases, and the segment between their germline ends measures 17 bases. The same data also contributed to another study, on T cells in Graves' hyperthyroidism and ophthalmopathy. From the second report: A patient counted as having stable Graves' hyperthyroidism if no progression to ophthalmopathy occurred over 18 months of follow-up. Hyperthyroidism patients were newly diagnosed, with disease duration under 2 months, and aged 18 to 65 years. Exclusion was applied to patients with uncontrolled infections, other autoimmune diseases, pregnancy or lactation. Clinical symptoms, serum thyroxine and TRAb, thyroid ultrasound, and orbital computed tomography formed the basis for the diagnoses. The first round of RT-PCR for the TCR CDR3 was performed with the HTBI primer set and the Qiagen OneStep RT-PCR kit. Most expanded thyroid clonotypes (frequency above 0.001) were also found in blood, which suggests that blood repertoires may mirror thyroid immune responses. A model built on a 13 V-J signature distinguished ophthalmopathy from stable hyperthyroidism, reaching about 89% sensitivity and around 81% specificity in cross-validation and 80%/75% in testing. In validation, the model predicted progression to ophthalmopathy with approximately 70% sensitivity and less than 80% specificity, a median of approximately 6.7 months before onset. To identify TCR V-J signatures that set the groups apart, the researchers used a discovery cohort of about a hundred patients, made up of 43 with Graves' ophthalmopathy and 55 to 65 with stable Graves' hyperthyroidism. An independent validation cohort of around 19 hyperthyroidism patients and more than 15 patients who later progressed to ophthalmopathy tested prospective prediction of ophthalmopathy. The 90 or so discovery patients were randomly split 7:3 into training and test sets. The study also compared thyroid tissue and blood T-cell repertoires from several Graves' hyperthyroidism patients. After blood sampling, hyperthyroidism patients were treated with methimazole at a starting dose of 30 mg daily, and ophthalmopathy patients were treated with high-dose intravenous methylprednisolone. Libraries were constructed in a second round of multiplex PCR, after which size selection and purification were carried out. Sequencing of the libraries was done on an Illumina HiSeq2000 using paired-end 100 bp reads. Raw data were processed with SOAPnuke, discarding reads with adapters, uncalled bases, mean Phred below 15, or no exact constant-primer or identifier match. High-quality paired reads were merged with COPE v1.2.5, and unique nucleotide sequences were defined as clonotypes. MiTCR v1.1 was used to align the clonotypes against IMGT TRBV, TRBD and TRBJ reference segments. The analysis included only V-J combinations with a frequency above 0.0001, which together covered approximately 99% of the repertoires. The TCS score was defined as F50 (clonal expansion) divided by E x V (chaos), with BLOSUM62-based TCRdist calculated between CDR3 peptides within each V-J. Welch's t-statistics and random forest reduced approximately 520 V-J features to about 13, which were used in a naive Bayes classifier (R e1071). No statistical method was used to set the sample size in advance, and investigators knew the group allocation. The paper describes TCR Vbeta CDR3 sequencing of around 140 peripheral blood samples, made up of some 40 ophthalmopathy patients, approximately 76 hyperthyroidism patients and some 17 progressor patients.

The sequenced sample was peripheral blood mononuclear cells (PBMCs), obtained at new diagnosis, from a patient treated with antithyroid drugs. This clonotype was obtained from a woman aged 30 to 39 with Graves disease. Donor details come from another sample of the same person, matched by shared clones. Rearrangement joined TRBV6-2 or TRBV6-3 to TRBJ2-7; the D gene is not confidently resolved. CDR3 sequence: CASSYGGSAAGEQYF. In nucleotides, the sequence is TGTGCCAGCAGTTACGGCGGCAGCGCGGCAGGCGAGCAGTACTTC.